This T cell receptor beta chain emerged from a study of T-cell memory formation after mild COVID-19. Study results and limitations: That cross-reactive memory joined was suggested by some responding clones appearing in pre-infection memory. There was a balanced CD4/CD8 profile in clones contracting day 15 to 85, and later expanders leaned CD4+.

TCRdb recomputed calls from the 5' RACE reads with MiXCR, one row per CDR3 protein. The table lists approximately 350,000 distinct CDR3 sequences, 10% to 15% of them singletons. Turning to this clonotype: Its target is unknown.

The CDR3 runs 17 residues. Germline-derived CDR1 and CDR2 are DFQATT and SNEGSKA (reference sequence). V lost 4 bases and J lost 0; bases outside the gene matches: 11. The material sequenced was PBMCs or a T cell subset sorted from them (not recorded which). The V call is TRBV20-1, the J call TRBJ2-3; 9 nucleotides line up with TRBD2. This sequence originates from a man in his late teens or twenties who had mild COVID-19 (a few samples of this study predate the infection). Cell type and time point are not known. This chain's CDR3 is CSATLMIAGASTDTQYF. As DNA, the CDR3 is TGCAGTGCTACCTTGATGATAGCGGGGGCCAGCACAGATACGCAGTATTTT.